The present T cell receptor beta chain was sequenced within a study of blood T cell repertoires in COVID-19. J gave up 7 bases and V 8 bases, and 14 bases lay outside the gene matches. The CDR3 spans 16 residues. Germline loops: CDR1 LNHDA, CDR2 SQIVND (reference sequence). TCRdb keeps only in-frame clones here, not all; method: immunoSEQ multiplex PCR. The sample has roughly 200,000 clones; about 83% are singletons. Input material: PBMCs or T cells enriched from blood (not recorded which). The genes are TRBV19 and TRBJ2-2, with 9 bases lining up with TRBD1. The receptor's source is a woman in her 30s who had been exposed to COVID-19. The CDR3 spells CASPGPTGGDSGELFF. The CDR3 nucleotides are TGTGCCAGTCCCGGGCCCACAGGGGGCGATAGCGGGGAGCTGTTTTTT.